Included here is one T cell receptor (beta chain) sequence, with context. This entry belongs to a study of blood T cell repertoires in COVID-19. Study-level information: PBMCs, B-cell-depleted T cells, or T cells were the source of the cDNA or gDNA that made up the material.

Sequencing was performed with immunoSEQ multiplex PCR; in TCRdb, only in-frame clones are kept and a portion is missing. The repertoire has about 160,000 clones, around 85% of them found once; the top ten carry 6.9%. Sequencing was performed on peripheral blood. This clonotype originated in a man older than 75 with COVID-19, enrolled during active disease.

CDR3 sequence reads: CASSGGNQPQHF. As DNA, the CDR3 is TGCGCCAGCAGTGGCGGCAATCAGCCCCAGCATTTT. The chain has TRBV10-2 and TRBJ1-5; D remains ambiguous. CDR3 length: 12 residues. V lost 4 bases, J lost 2 bases, and 3 bases lay in between. The germline V gene encodes CDR1 WSHSY and CDR2 SAAADI.